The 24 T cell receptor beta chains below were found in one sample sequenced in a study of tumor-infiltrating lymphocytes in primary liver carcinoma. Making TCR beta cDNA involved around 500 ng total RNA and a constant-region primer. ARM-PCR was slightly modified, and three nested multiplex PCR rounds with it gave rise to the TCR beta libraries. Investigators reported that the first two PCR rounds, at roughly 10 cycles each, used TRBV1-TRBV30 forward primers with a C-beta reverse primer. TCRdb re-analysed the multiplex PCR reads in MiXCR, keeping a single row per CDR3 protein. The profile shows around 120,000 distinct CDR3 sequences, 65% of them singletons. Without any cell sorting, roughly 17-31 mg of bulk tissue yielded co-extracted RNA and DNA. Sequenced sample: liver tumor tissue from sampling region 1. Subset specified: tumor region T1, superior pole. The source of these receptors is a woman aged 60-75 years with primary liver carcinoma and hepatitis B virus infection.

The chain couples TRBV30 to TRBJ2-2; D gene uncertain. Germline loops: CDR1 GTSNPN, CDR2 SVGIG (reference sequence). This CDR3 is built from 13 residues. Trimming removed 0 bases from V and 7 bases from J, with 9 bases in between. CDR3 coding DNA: TGTGCCTGGAGTGTACGCTGGGGCGGGGAGCTGTTTTTT. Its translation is CAWSVRWGGELFF.

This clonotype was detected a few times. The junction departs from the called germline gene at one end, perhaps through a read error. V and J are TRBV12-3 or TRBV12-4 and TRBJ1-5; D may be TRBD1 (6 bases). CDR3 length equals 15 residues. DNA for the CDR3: TGTGCCAGCAGTCCGACAGGCAACAGCAATCAGTCCCAGCATTTT. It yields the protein CASSPTGNSNQSQHF.

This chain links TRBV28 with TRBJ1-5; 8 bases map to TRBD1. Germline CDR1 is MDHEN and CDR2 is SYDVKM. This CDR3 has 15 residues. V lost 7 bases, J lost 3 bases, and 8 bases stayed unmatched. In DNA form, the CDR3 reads TGTGCCAGCACCCCAAGACAGGGGTTCAATCAGCCCCAGCATTTT. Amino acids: CASTPRQGFNQPQHF.

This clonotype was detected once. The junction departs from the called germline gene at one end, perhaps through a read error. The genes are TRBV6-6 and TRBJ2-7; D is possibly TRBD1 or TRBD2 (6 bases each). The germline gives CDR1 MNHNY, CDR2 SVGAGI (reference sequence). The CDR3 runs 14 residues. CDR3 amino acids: CASSSNKGGGEQHF. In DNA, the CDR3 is TGTGCCAGCAGCTCAAATAAGGGGGGTGGGGAGCAGCACTTC.

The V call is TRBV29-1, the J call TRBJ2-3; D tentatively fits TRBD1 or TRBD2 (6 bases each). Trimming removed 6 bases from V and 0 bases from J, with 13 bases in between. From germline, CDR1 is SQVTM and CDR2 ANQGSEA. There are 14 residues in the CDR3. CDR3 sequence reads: CSVHRRGSTDTQYF. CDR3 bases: TGCAGCGTGCACAGGAGGGGGAGCACAGATACGCAGTATTTT.

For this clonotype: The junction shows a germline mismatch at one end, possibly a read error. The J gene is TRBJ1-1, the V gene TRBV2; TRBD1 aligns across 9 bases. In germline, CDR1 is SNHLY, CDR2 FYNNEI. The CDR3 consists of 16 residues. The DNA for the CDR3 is TGTGCCAGCAGGGGACAGGGCCGAGGGATGAACACTGCAGCTTTCTTT. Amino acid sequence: CASRGQGRGMNTAAFF.

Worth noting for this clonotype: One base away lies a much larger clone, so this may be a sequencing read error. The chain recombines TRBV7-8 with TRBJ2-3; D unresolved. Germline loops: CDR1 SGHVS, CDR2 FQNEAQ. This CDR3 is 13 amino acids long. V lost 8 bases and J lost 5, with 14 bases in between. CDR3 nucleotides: TGTGCCAGCGGCACGCTAGGTGTAGATACGCAGTATTTT. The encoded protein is CASGTLGVDTQYF. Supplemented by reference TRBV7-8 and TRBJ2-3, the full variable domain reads GAGVSQSPRYKVAKRGQDVALRCDPISGHVSLFWYQQALGQGPEFLTYFQNEAQLDKSGLPSDRFFAERPEGSVSTLKIQRTQQEDSAVYLCASGTLGVDTQYFGPGTRLTVL.

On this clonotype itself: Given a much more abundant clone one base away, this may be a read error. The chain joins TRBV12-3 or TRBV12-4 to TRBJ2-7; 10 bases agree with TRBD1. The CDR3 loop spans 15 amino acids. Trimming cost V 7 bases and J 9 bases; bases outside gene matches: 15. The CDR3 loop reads CASNPDRGLNNRQYF. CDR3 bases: TGTGCCAGCAATCCTGACAGGGGGCTTAACAACAGGCAGTACTTC.

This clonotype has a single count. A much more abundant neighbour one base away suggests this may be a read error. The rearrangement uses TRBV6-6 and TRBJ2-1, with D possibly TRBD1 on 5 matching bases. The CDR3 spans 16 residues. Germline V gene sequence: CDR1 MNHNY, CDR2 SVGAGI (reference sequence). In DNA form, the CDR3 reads TGTGCCAACAGTTACCCTTCAGGGCTTCCCTACAATGAGCAGTTCTTC. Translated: CANSYPSGLPYNEQFF.

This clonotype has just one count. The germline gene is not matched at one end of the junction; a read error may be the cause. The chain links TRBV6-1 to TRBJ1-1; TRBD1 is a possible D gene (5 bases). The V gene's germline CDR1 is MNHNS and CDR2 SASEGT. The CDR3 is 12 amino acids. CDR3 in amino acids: CASNEVGTLLNF. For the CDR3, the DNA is TGTGCCAGCAATGAAGTTGGGACGTTGCTCAACTTT.

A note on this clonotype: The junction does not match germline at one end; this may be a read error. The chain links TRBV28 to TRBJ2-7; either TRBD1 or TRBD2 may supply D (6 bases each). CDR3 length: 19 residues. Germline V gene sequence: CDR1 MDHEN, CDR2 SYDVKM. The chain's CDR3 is CVSNSVYRIVGGTSYEQYF. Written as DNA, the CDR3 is TGTGTCAGCAATTCCGTATACCGTATAGTAGGGGGGACATCCTACGAGCAGTACTTC.

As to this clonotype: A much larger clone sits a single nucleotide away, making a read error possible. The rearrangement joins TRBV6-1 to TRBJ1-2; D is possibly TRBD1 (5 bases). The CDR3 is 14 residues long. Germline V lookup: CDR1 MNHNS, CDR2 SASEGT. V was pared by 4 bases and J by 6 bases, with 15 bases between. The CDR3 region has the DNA TGTGCCAGCAGTGTCCGCAGGGTTTCAGATGGCTACACCTTC. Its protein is CASSVRRVSDGYTF.

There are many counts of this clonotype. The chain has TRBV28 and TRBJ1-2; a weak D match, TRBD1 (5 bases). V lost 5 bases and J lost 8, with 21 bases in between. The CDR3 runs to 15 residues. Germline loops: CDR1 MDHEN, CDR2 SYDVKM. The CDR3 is CASSRAPGGIGGYTF. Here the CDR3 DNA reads TGTGCCAGCAGTCGCGCTCCCGGGGGGATTGGAGGCTACACCTTC.

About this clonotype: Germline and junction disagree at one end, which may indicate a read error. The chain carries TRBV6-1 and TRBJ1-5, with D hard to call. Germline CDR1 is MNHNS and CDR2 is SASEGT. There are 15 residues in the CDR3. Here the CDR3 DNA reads TGTACCAGCAGTGATTTGGCCGATAGTAATCAGCCCCAGCATTTT. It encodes CTSSDLADSNQPQHF.

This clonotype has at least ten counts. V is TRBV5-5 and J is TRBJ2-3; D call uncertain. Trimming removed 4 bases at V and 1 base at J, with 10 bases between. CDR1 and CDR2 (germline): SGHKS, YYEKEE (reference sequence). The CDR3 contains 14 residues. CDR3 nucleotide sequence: TGTGCCAGCAGCAGGTGGACCGGCACAGATACGCAGTATTTT. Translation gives CASSRWTGTDTQYF.

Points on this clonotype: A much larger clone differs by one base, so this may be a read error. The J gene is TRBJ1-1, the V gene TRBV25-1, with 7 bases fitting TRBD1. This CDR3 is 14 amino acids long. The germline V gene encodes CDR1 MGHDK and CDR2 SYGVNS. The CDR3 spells CANSDRAAGTEAFF. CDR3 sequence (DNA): TGTGCCAACAGTGACAGGGCAGCGGGAACTGAAGCTTTCTTT.

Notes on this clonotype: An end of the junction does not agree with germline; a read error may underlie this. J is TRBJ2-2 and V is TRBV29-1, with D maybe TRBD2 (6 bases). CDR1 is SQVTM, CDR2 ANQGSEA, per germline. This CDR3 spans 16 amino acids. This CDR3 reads CSVEPFWREGTGELFF. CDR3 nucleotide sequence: TGCAGTGTTGAACCCTTCTGGCGGGAAGGGACCGGGGAGCTGTTTTTT.

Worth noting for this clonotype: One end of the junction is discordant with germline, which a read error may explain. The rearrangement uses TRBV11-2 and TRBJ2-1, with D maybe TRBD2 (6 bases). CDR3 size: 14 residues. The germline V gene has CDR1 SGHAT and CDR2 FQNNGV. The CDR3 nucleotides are TGTGCCAGTAGCTTAGCCGGGAGTCTCAATAAGCAGTTCTTC. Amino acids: CASSLAGSLNKQFF.

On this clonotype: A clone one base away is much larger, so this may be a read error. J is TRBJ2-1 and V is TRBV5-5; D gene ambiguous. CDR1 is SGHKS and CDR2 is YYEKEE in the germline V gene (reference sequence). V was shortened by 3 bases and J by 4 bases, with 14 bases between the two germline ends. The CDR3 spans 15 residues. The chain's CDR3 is CASSSGLQLYNEQFF. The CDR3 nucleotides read TGTGCCAGCAGCTCGGGCCTGCAATTGTACAATGAGCAGTTCTTC.

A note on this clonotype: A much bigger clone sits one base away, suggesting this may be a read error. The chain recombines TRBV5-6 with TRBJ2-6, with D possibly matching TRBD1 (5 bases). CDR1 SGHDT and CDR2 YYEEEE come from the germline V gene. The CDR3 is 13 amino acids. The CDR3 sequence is CASSWAGAYVLTF. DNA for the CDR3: TGTGCCAGCAGCTGGGCTGGGGCCTACGTCCTGACTTTC.

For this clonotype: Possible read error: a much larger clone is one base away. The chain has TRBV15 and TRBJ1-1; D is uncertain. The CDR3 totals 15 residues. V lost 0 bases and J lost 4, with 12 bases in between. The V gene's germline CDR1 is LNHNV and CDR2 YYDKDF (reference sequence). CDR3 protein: CATSRDVSMSTEAFF. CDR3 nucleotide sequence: TGTGCCACCAGCAGAGACGTCAGTATGAGCACTGAAGCTTTCTTT.

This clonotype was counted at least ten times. The CDR3, as DNA: TGCGCCAGCAGCCGCGTAGGGGGGGATGAAAAACTGTTTTTT. It specifies CASSRVGGDEKLFF. The V call is TRBV5-1, the J call TRBJ1-4; the D gene is possibly TRBD1 (6 bases). Germline CDR1 reads SGHRS; CDR2 reads YFSETQ. Trimming took 4 bases from V and 6 from J, leaving 13 bases between them. This CDR3 spans 14 amino acids.

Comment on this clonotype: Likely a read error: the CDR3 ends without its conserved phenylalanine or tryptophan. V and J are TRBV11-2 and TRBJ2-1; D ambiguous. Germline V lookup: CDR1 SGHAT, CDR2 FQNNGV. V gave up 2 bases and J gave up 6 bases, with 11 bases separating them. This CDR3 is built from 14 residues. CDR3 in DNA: TGTGCCAGCAGCTTATATGGGAATCGCAATGAGCAGTTCCTC. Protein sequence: CASSLYGNRNEQFL.

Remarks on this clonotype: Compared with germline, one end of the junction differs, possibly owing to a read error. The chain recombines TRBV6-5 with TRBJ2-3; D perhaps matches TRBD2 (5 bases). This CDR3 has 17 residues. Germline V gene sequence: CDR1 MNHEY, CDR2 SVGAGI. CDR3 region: CVSSRIAPSGGTDTQYF. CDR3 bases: TGTGTCAGCAGCCGAATAGCGCCGAGTGGGGGCACAGATACGCAGTATTTT.